A selection of T cell receptor beta chains follows, all from one sample in a study of cytomegalovirus exposure and HLA in healthy donors. Only in-frame clones appear in the TCRdb table, and some are missing; sequencing was by immunoSEQ multiplex PCR. This sample yields under 150,000 clones, of which roughly 79% are seen a single time; 1.5% to 2% belongs to the top ten. Material for sequencing was PBMCs. The source of these receptors is a woman between 18 and 29 years old in good health and CMV-seronegative. Each CDR3 is given with its conserved first and last residue. Fields, in order: clone size, V gene, D gene, J gene, CDR3 DNA, CDR3 protein. D genes are given only for firm matches. Size tells how often a clone was seen (once, few, many) or the class of an expanded clone, and some rows leave it out.

NA	TRBV28	TRBD1	TRBJ2-7	TGTGCCAGCAGCCAGGGGACAGGGAAAGGAAGGAGGTCCTACGAGCAGTACTTC	CASSQGTGKGRRSYEQYF
once	TRBV6-1	TRBD1	TRBJ1-2	TGTGCCAGCAGACAGGGGAACTATGGCTACACCTTC	CASRQGNYGYTF
NA	TRBV5-6	NA	TRBJ2-7	TGTGCCAGCAGCCCGACTATCGACAGGCGCAACCCCCTCTACGAGCAGTACTTC	CASSPTIDRRNPLYEQYF
NA	TRBV7-9	TRBD1	TRBJ2-7	TGTGCCAGCAGCCGGGACAGCCTTTCCTACGAGCAGTACTTC	CASSRDSLSYEQYF
few	TRBV13	NA	TRBJ1-5	TGTGCCAGCAGCTTAGCCCAGGGAAGGAATCAGCCCCAGCATTTT	CASSLAQGRNQPQHF
NA	TRBV30	NA	TRBJ1-1	TGTGCCTGGAGTACGACATCGGACACTGAAGCTTTCTTT	CAWSTTSDTEAFF
NA	TRBV7-2	TRBD1	TRBJ1-2	TGTGCCAGCACCTTGTTCCAGGGGGACTATGGCTACACCTTC	CASTLFQGDYGYTF
few	TRBV6-5	NA	TRBJ1-2	TGTGCCAGCAGTTTATGGGGGGGCTTTGGCTACACCTTC	CASSLWGGFGYTF
NA	TRBV5-1	TRBD1	TRBJ1-6	TGCGCCAGCAGCTTATCAGGTCCAGGACAGGGAGGTTCACCCCTCCACTTT	CASSLSGPGQGGSPLHF
NA	TRBV7-8	NA	TRBJ1-1	TGTGCCAGCAGCTTAGGCGTGTCATCTGCTGAAGCTTTCTTT	CASSLGVSSAEAFF
few	TRBV5-1	NA	TRBJ1-5	TGCGCCAGCAGCTTGGGGCAGGGAGGGCAGCCCCAGCATTTT	CASSLGQGGQPQHF
NA	TRBV18	NA	TRBJ2-2	TGTGCCAGCTCACCACCGTCCAGGGTGAACACCGGGGAGCTGTTTTTT	CASSPPSRVNTGELFF
once	TRBV7-6	TRBD1	TRBJ1-1	TGTGCCAGCAGCTCGGACAGGGTTAACACTGAAGCTTTCTTT	CASSSDRVNTEAFF
NA	TRBV7-2	NA	TRBJ1-2	TGTGCCAGCAGCTTAGGGGACTTTTCTAAGAGGCGGAGTGGCTACACCTTC	CASSLGDFSKRRSGYTF
NA	TRBV5-6	NA	TRBJ1-1	TGTGCCAGCAGCTTACAGGTGGTGAGGACTGAAGCTTTCTTT	CASSLQVVRTEAFF
once	TRBV2	NA	TRBJ2-5	TGTGCCAGCTTGAAAAACTTACAAGAGACCCAGTACTTC	CASLKNLQETQYF
NA	TRBV5-1	TRBD1	TRBJ1-1	TGCGCCAGCAGCTTCCGACAGGGAATTCGGACTGAAGCTTTCTTT	CASSFRQGIRTEAFF
NA	TRBV6-1	TRBD1	TRBJ1-3	TGTGCCAGCAGTGTCGGGACAGTCTCTGGAAACACCATATATTTT	CASSVGTVSGNTIYF
NA	TRBV5-1	TRBD1	TRBJ2-2	TGCGCCAGCAGCGTTGGACAGGTGAACACCGGGGAGCTGTTTTTT	CASSVGQVNTGELFF
NA	TRBV7-3	TRBD2	TRBJ2-1	TGTGCCAGCAGCTTAGATGCGACTAGCGGATACAATGAGCAGTTCTTC	CASSLDATSGYNEQFF
NA	TRBV4-1	NA	TRBJ1-6	TGCGCCAGCAGCTACCAGAAGACAGAAGACTCCTATAATTCACCCCTCCACTTT	CASSYQKTEDSYNSPLHF
NA	TRBV29-1	NA	TRBJ1-2	TGCAGCGTTGATATGGCTTTAGGGGGAACTAACTATGGCTACACCTTC	CSVDMALGGTNYGYTF
NA	TRBV28	TRBD1	TRBJ1-5	TGTGCCAGCAGGACGACCGGGACAGGGGGATTTTATAGCAATCAGCCCCAGCATTTT	CASRTTGTGGFYSNQPQHF
NA	TRBV28	NA	TRBJ1-2	TGTGCCAGCAGTCTGAGTGTGTTCTATGGCTACACCTTC	CASSLSVFYGYTF
once	TRBV7-9	NA	TRBJ2-3	TGTGCCAGCAGCTACCCCATCCACCTAGCATCAGATACGCAGTATTTT	CASSYPIHLASDTQYF
NA	TRBV7-9	NA	TRBJ2-3	TGTGCCAGCAGCTTAGCGCTGGGCCTGGAGGGAGATACGCAGTATTTT	CASSLALGLEGDTQYF